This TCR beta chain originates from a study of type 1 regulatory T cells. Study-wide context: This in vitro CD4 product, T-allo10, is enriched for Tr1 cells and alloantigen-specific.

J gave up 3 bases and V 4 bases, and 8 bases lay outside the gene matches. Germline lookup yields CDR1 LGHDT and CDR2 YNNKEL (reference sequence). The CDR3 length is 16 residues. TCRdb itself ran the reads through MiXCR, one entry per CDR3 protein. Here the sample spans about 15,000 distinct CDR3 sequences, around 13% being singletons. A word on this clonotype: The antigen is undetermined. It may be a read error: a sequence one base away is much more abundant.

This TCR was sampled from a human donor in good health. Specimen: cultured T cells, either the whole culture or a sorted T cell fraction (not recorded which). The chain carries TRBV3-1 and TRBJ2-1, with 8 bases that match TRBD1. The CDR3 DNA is TGTGCCAGCAGCCGGGCCTGGACAGGGAACTACAATGAGCAGTTCTTC. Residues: CASSRAWTGNYNEQFF.